The 22 T cell receptor beta chains listed next were all sequenced from one sample in a study of cytomegalovirus exposure and HLA in healthy donors. Both 60 Vbeta primers and 13 Jbeta primers went into the PCR. Sequencing used immunoSEQ multiplex PCR; TCRdb keeps in-frame clones, though not all of them. The sample includes roughly 150,000 clones, roughly 79% of them seen just once. The sequenced sample was PBMCs. These receptors came from a young man in good health and CMV-seropositive.

The chain joins TRBV11-2 to TRBJ1-2; 7 bases agree with TRBD1. J was trimmed by 3 bases and V by 5 bases; bases with no gene match: 9. CDR1 and CDR2 (germline): SGHAT, FQNNGV. CDR3 length: 15 residues. The CDR3 DNA reads as TGTGCCAGCAGCAGTACACAGGGGACTCACTATGGCTACACCTTC. The encoded protein is CASSSTQGTHYGYTF.

The chain is built from TRBV7-7 and TRBJ1-3, with TRBD1 matching over 10 bases. The ends lost 5 bases at V and 2 bases at J; junction bases unmatched: 3. This CDR3 is 15 amino acids long. CDR1 is SSHAT and CDR2 is FNYEAQ in the germline V gene (reference sequence). The CDR3 DNA is TGTGCCAGCAGCCCCGGACAGGGGGCTGGAAACACCATATATTTT. Protein product: CASSPGQGAGNTIYF.

The genes are TRBV5-5 and TRBJ1-3; maybe TRBD1 (6 bases). This CDR3 comprises 14 residues. The germline V and J ends were trimmed by 4 bases and 4 bases, with 12 bases remaining between them. Germline loops: CDR1 SGHKS, CDR2 YYEKEE (reference sequence). CDR3 in amino acids: CASSQPGTGNTIYF. For the CDR3, the DNA is TGTGCCAGCAGCCAACCCGGGACAGGAAACACCATATATTTT.

The rearrangement links TRBV27 to TRBJ2-3; TRBD2 matches at 10 bases. The CDR3 spans 17 residues. The trim removed 4 bases at V and 4 bases at J, leaving 11 bases unmatched. Germline CDR1 is MNHEY and CDR2 is SMNVEV (reference sequence). The CDR3: CASSSRSSGSWADTQYF. The CDR3 DNA reads as TGTGCCAGCAGTTCAAGATCTAGCGGGAGTTGGGCAGATACGCAGTATTTT.

The CDR3 bases are TGCGCCAGCAGCCAAGATTACACTAGTGGGATCATCACCGGGGAGCTGTTTTTT. It yields the protein CASSQDYTSGIITGELFF. This rearrangement joins TRBV4-1 to TRBJ2-2; perhaps TRBD2 as D (5 bases). CDR1 and CDR2 (germline): MGHRA, YSYEKL. Trimming pared 0 bases from V and 4 bases from J, leaving 18 bases between. The CDR3 runs to 18 residues.

This clone was detected a few times. The V and J genes are TRBV2 and TRBJ1-2; TRBD1 might be the D (5 bases). The CDR3 sequence is 13 residues long. V dropped 5 bases and J dropped 4 bases, with 11 bases sitting between them. The germline gives CDR1 SNHLY, CDR2 FYNNEI. CDR3 bases: TGTGCCAGCAGTACGGGGGTAGTCTATGGCTACACCTTC. It specifies CASSTGVVYGYTF. Using reference TRBV2 and TRBJ1-2 for the parts outside the CDR3, the full variable domain is EPEVTQTPSHQVTQMGQEVILRCVPISNHLYFYWYRQILGQKVEFLVSFYNNEISEKSEIFDDQFSVERPDGSNFTLKIRSTKLEDSAMYFCASSTGVVYGYTFGSGTRLTVV.

A note on this clone: At one end, the junction sequence differs from germline, possibly due to a read error. The genes are TRBV28 and TRBJ2-7; 13 positions agree with TRBD2. Per germline, CDR1 MDHEN and CDR2 SYDVKM. CDR3 length: 15 residues. The CDR3 loop is CASSRPLTSGREKNF. The CDR3 nucleotides read TGTGCCAGCAGCCGCCCCCTAACTAGCGGGAGGGAAAAGAACTTC. Supplemented by reference TRBV28 and TRBJ2-7, the full variable domain reads DVKVTQSSRYLVKRTGEKVFLECVQDMDHENMFWYRQDPGLGLRLIYFSYDVKMKEKGDIPEGYSVSREKKERFSLILESASTNQTSMYLCASSRPLTSGREKNFGPGTRLTVT.

This rearrangement joins TRBV6-1 to TRBJ2-7, with D maybe TRBD1 (5 bases). V lost 7 bases, J lost 7 bases, and 14 bases lay in between. Germline CDR1 MNHNS, CDR2 SASEGT. The CDR3 runs to 12 residues. The CDR3 DNA is TGTGCCAGCATACCCTCTAAGGGGGAGCAGTACTTC. Its protein product is CASIPSKGEQYF.

The rearrangement joins TRBV5-6 to TRBJ1-4, with 9 positions matching TRBD1. Per the germline V gene, CDR1 is SGHDT and CDR2 is YYEEEE. This CDR3 comprises 14 residues. With 0 bases clipped from V and 8 bases from J, the junction kept 2 bases outside the gene matches. The CDR3 bases are TGTGCCAGCAGCTTGGGGACAGGGGTCGAAAAACTGTTTTTT. It codes for CASSLGTGVEKLFF.

The rearrangement uses TRBV2 and TRBJ2-1; 8 bases fit TRBD2. Germline V gives CDR1 SNHLY, CDR2 FYNNEI. This CDR3 region has 15 residues. The ends lost 4 bases at V and 3 bases at J; junction bases unmatched: 5. CDR3 sequence: CASSGKRERYNEQFF. The CDR3 DNA reads TGTGCCAGCAGTGGAAAGCGGGAGCGCTACAATGAGCAGTTCTTC. Supplemented by reference TRBV2 and TRBJ2-1, the full variable domain reads EPEVTQTPSHQVTQMGQEVILRCVPISNHLYFYWYRQILGQKVEFLVSFYNNEISEKSEIFDDQFSVERPDGSNFTLKIRSTKLEDSAMYFCASSGKRERYNEQFFGPGTRLTVL.

This clone was seen a single time. This chain links TRBV7-8 with TRBJ2-4; 8 bases align to TRBD1. Germline assignment: CDR1 SGHVS and CDR2 FQNEAQ. V trimming: 4 bases; J trimming: 3 bases; junction bases outside the gene matches: 5. The CDR3 sequence is 15 residues long. CDR3 in DNA: TGTGCCAGCAGCTCCGACAGGGGTGGCAAAAACATTCAGTACTTC. Its protein product is CASSSDRGGKNIQYF.

The chain carries TRBV6-5 and TRBJ2-7; a possible D gene is TRBD2 (6 bases). The CDR3 sequence is 14 residues long. Germline CDR1 is MNHEY and CDR2 is SVGAGI. The V gene lost 6 bases and the J gene lost 5 bases, with 17 bases spanning the gap. The CDR3 region is CASRGIGGVNEQYF. The CDR3 DNA follows: TGTGCCAGCAGGGGGATCGGGGGAGTGAACGAGCAGTACTTC.

The CDR3 loop is CASSIRTKTGLTYEQYF. CDR3 DNA: TGTGCCAGTAGTATCCGGACCAAGACAGGGCTAACCTACGAGCAGTACTTC. V and J are TRBV19 and TRBJ2-7, with 7 bases matching TRBD1. Per the germline V gene, CDR1 is LNHDA and CDR2 is SQIVND (reference sequence). The J segment lost 2 bases and the V segment lost 3 bases, leaving 13 bases of the junction unmatched. There are 17 residues in the CDR3. Drawing the rest from reference TRBV19 and TRBJ2-7, the complete variable domain is DGGITQSPKYLFRKEGQNVTLSCEQNLNHDAMYWYRQDPGQGLRLIYYSQIVNDFQKGDIAEGYSVSREKKESFPLTVTSAQKNPTAFYLCASSIRTKTGLTYEQYFGPGTRLTVT.

The chain couples TRBV2 to TRBJ1-1; 11 bases match TRBD1. This CDR3 is 15 amino acids long. Per the germline V gene, CDR1 is SNHLY and CDR2 is FYNNEI. The V and J ends lost 6 bases and 1 base, in that order; junction bases with no gene match: 4. DNA for the CDR3: TGTGCCAGCAGGGACAGGGGGCTGGGGAACACTGAAGCTTTCTTT. Its protein is CASRDRGLGNTEAFF.

The chain carries TRBV7-9 and TRBJ1-3; the D is unclear. From germline, CDR1 is SEHNR and CDR2 FQNEAQ (reference sequence). Trimming shortened V by 5 bases and J by 4 bases, and 12 bases separated the two germline ends. The CDR3 totals 14 residues. CDR3 in amino acids: CASSPPGSGNTIYF. CDR3 DNA: TGTGCCAGCAGCCCCCCGGGATCCGGAAACACCATATATTTT.

The V and J genes are TRBV23-1 and TRBJ2-7; D unclear. TRBV23-1 is an ORF, and what it does is uncertain. V was shortened by 4 bases and J by 5 bases, with 24 bases between the two germline ends. The CDR3 runs to 17 residues. The CDR3 bases are TGCGCCAGCAGTCGCGATTTTGTGACGGAGAGTTATCACGAGCAGTACTTC. Translating gives CASSRDFVTESYHEQYF.

The sample holds a few counts of this clone. The rearrangement uses TRBV5-1 and TRBJ1-1; D is unclear. The CDR3 spans 14 residues. Trimming took off 1 base at V and 1 base at J, with 8 bases between the two ends. Germline V gene lookup returns CDR1 SGHRS and CDR2 YFSETQ. The CDR3 DNA sequence: TGCGCCAGCAGCTTGTACCGGGGGAACACTGAAGCTTTCTTT. This gives the protein CASSLYRGNTEAFF.

This chain connects TRBV28 to TRBJ1-5, with 10 bases that match TRBD1. V gave up 3 bases and J gave up 4 bases; unmatched junction bases: 6. Germline values: CDR1 MDHEN, CDR2 SYDVKM. The CDR3 has 16 amino acids. CDR3 in amino acids: CASSFDRGQGNQPQHF. DNA for the CDR3: TGTGCCAGCAGTTTCGACAGGGGGCAAGGTAATCAGCCCCAGCATTTT.

V is TRBV4-2 and J is TRBJ2-1; 9 nucleotides agree with TRBD2. The CDR3 loop spans 15 amino acids. The V gene end was trimmed by 7 bases and the J gene end by 5 bases; junction bases not matched to a gene: 9. Germline V gene sequence: CDR1 LGHNA, CDR2 YNFKEQ. The CDR3 nucleotides are TGTGCCAGCACCTTTAGCGGGAGAGTTGACAATGAGCAGTTCTTC. Protein product: CASTFSGRVDNEQFF.

The V call is TRBV6-5, the J call TRBJ1-2, with TRBD1 as a possible D gene (6 bases). Germline-derived CDR1 and CDR2 are MNHEY and SVGAGI. With 0 bases removed from V and 2 bases from J, the gap between germline ends came to 10 bases. The CDR3 is 15 residues long. Written as DNA, the CDR3 is TGTGCCAGCAGTTACTCGGGAACAGGGAACTATGGCTACACCTTC. Encoded protein: CASSYSGTGNYGYTF.

The rearrangement links TRBV6-6 to TRBJ2-3, with 9 bases lining up with TRBD1. CDR3 length: 13 residues. V gave up 8 bases and J gave up 0 bases; unmatched junction bases: 0. Germline loops: CDR1 MNHNY, CDR2 SVGAGI (reference sequence). The CDR3 protein is CASGTGSTDTQYF. CDR3 coding DNA: TGTGCCAGCGGGACAGGGAGCACAGATACGCAGTATTTT.

The V gene is TRBV4-1, the J gene TRBJ2-5, with TRBD1 as a possible D gene (8 bases). Trimming removed 10 bases at V and 5 bases at J, with 14 bases between. This CDR3 has 12 residues. Germline lookup yields CDR1 MGHRA and CDR2 YSYEKL. In DNA, the CDR3 is TGCGCCAACCCACAGGGGGGGGAGACCCAGTACTTC. As protein: CANPQGGETQYF.